The entry below describes one T cell receptor beta chain. This entry comes from a study of blood T cell repertoires in COVID-19. Study-wide context: Samples representing acute and convalescent COVID-19 were sourced from the United States, Italy and Spain. In each case, the material was cDNA or gDNA derived from T cells, B-cell-depleted T cells, or PBMCs.

Method: immunoSEQ multiplex PCR; TCRdb's copy keeps in-frame clones and lacks some. Of around 270,000 clones listed, roughly 91% are singletons. The CDR3 is made up of 15 amino acids. Germline V gene lookup returns CDR1 MNHEY and CDR2 SMNVEV (reference sequence). The V end was cut by 4 bases, the J end by 5 bases, with 18 bases between. The sample consisted of peripheral blood. The gene calls are TRBV27 and TRBJ2-7; D might be TRBD1 (6 bases). The sequence was collected from a man aged 40-49 years with acute or convalescent COVID-19. As DNA, the CDR3 is TGTGCCAGCAGTTCCCTTATGGGACAAGGCCACGAGCAGTACTTC. As protein: CASSSLMGQGHEQYF.